This T cell receptor beta chain is from a study of T-cell reconstitution after alpha-beta-depleted transplantation in children. The V gene end was trimmed by 4 bases and the J gene end by 7 bases; junction bases not matched to a gene: 5. This CDR3 has 13 residues. Germline V lookup: CDR1 SNHLY, CDR2 FYNNEI. This clonotype was counted between two and nine times. The library targeted TCRbeta and was prepared with unique molecular identifiers. TCRdb recomputed calls from the PCR reads with MiXCR, one row per CDR3 protein. The sample yields approximately 400,000 distinct CDR3 sequences, roughly 10% seen once.

The sequence was collected from a human donor who donated a stem cell graft to a child with acute myeloid leukemia. The sample was PBMCs from the stem cell graft donor, taken from the stem cell graft. V and J are TRBV2 and TRBJ1-2, with 8 nucleotides matching TRBD1. The DNA for the CDR3 is TGTGCCAGCAGTGTTAGGACAGGGAGTGGCTACACCTTC. It yields the protein CASSVRTGSGYTF.